This TCR beta chain was captured by sequencing in a study of blood T cells in healthy people across ages. V lost 0 bases, J lost 3 bases, and 11 bases lay in between. The CDR3 covers 15 residues. Germline CDR1 and CDR2: SNHLY and FYNNEI. A J-beta primer mix and a sample-barcoded 5' primer were used in a second PCR of roughly 7 to 12 cycles. Via MiXCR, TCRdb re-called the 5' RACE reads, giving one row per CDR3 protein. This sample yields roughly 1,500,000 distinct CDR3 sequences, of which approximately 42% are seen a single time; around 8% belongs to the top ten. The rearrangement links TRBV2 to TRBJ1-2; D is unclear. Material for sequencing was blood. This receptor was taken from a woman in her late teens or twenties in good health. CDR3 nucleotides: TGTGCCAGCAGTGAAGCGACGGCCAGATACTATGGCTACACCTTC. It is translated as CASSEATARYYGYTF.